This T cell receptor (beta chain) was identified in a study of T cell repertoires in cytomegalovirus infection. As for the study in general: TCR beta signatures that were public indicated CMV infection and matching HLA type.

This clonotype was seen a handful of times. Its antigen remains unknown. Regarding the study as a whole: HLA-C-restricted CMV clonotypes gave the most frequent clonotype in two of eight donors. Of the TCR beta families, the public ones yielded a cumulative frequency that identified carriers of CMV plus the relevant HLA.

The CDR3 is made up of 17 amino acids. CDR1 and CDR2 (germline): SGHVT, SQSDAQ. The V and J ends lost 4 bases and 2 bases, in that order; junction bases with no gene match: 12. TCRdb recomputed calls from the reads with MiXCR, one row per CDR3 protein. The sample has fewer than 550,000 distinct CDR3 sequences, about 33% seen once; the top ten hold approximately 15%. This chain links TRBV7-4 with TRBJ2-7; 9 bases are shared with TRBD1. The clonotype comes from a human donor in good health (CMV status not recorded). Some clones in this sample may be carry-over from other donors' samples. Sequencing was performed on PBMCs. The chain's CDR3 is CASSSGTGLTQAYEQYF. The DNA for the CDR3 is TGTGCCAGCAGCTCCGGGACAGGGTTGACCCAAGCCTACGAGCAGTACTTC.